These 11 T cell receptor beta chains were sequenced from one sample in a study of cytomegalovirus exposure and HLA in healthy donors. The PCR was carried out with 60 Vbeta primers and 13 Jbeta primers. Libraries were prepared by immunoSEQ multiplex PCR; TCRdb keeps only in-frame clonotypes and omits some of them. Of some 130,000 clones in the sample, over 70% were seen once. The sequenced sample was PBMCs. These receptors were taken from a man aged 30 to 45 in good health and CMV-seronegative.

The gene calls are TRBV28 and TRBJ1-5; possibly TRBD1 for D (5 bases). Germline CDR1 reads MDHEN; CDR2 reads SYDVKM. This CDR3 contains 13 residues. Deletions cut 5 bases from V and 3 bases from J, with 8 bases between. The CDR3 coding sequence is TGTGCCAGCAGTCCGGGACTCAATCAGCCCCAGCATTTT. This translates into CASSPGLNQPQHF.

CDR3: CASSWGGGANVLTF. The CDR3 DNA reads as TGTGCCAGCAGTTGGGGAGGTGGGGCCAACGTCCTGACTTTC. The chain employs TRBV6-5 and TRBJ2-6, with D tentatively TRBD2 (6 bases). CDR3 length equals 14 residues. V shed 4 bases and J shed 3 bases, with 7 bases lying between them. CDR1 is MNHEY, CDR2 SVGAGI, per germline.

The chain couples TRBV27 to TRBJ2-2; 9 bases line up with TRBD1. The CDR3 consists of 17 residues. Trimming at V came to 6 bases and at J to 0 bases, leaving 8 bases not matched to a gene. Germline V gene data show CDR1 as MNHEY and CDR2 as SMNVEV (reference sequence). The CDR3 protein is CASSPGTGNANTGELFF. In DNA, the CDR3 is TGTGCCAGCAGCCCCGGGACAGGGAACGCGAACACCGGGGAGCTGTTTTTT.

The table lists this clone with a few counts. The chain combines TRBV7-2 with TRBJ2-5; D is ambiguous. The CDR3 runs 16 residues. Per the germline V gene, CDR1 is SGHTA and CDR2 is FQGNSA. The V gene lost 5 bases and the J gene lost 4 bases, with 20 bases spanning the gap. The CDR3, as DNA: TGTGCCAGCAGCGCCACACCCCTTAGAGGCCCAGAGACCCAGTACTTC. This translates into CASSATPLRGPETQYF.

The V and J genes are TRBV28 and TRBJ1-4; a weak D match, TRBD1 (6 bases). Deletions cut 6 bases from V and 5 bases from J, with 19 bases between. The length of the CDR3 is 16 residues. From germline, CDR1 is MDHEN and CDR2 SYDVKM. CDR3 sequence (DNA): TGTGCCAGCAGCCGGACGCCTAGGACAGTAAATGAAAAACTGTTTTTT. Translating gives CASSRTPRTVNEKLFF.

In DNA, the CDR3 is TGTGCCAGCTCGCTCGACAGCATGGGGACTGAAGCTTTCTTT. Amino acid sequence: CASSLDSMGTEAFF. V gene TRBV18 combines with J gene TRBJ1-1; tentatively, D is TRBD1 (5 bases). Between the trimmed V and J ends, which lost 6 bases and 5 bases, there was a span of 16 bases. In germline, CDR1 is KGHSH, CDR2 LQKENI. The CDR3 runs 14 residues.

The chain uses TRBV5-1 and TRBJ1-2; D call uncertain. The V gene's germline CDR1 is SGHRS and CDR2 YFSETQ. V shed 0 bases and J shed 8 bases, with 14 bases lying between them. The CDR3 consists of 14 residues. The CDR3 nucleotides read TGCGCCAGCAGCTTGGCCCTGGTCCAGGAAGGCTACACCTTC. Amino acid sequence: CASSLALVQEGYTF.

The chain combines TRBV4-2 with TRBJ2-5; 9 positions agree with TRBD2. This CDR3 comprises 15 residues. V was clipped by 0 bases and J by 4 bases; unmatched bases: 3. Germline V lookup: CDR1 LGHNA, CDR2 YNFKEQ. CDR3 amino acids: CASSQDAGGPETQYF. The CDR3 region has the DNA TGTGCCAGCAGCCAAGATGCGGGAGGGCCAGAGACCCAGTACTTC.

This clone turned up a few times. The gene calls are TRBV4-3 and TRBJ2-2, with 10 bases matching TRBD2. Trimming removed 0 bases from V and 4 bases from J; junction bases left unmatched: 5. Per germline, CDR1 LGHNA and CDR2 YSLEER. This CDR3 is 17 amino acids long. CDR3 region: CASSQDEAGGPTGELFF. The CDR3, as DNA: TGCGCCAGCAGCCAAGATGAAGCGGGGGGGCCCACCGGGGAGCTGTTTTTT.

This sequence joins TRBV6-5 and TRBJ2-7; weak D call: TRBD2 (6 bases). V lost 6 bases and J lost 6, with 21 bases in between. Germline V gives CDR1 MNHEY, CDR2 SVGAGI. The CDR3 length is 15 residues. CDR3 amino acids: CASSRTNGRPAEQYF. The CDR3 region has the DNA TGTGCCAGCAGCCGCACAAACGGGAGACCAGCCGAGCAGTACTTC.

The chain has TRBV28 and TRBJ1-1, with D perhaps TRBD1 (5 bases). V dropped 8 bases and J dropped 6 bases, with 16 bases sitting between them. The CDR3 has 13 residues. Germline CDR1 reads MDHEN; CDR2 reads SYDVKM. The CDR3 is CASSRPAGPEAFF. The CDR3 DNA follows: TGTGCCAGCTCCCGTCCCGCAGGGCCTGAAGCTTTCTTT.